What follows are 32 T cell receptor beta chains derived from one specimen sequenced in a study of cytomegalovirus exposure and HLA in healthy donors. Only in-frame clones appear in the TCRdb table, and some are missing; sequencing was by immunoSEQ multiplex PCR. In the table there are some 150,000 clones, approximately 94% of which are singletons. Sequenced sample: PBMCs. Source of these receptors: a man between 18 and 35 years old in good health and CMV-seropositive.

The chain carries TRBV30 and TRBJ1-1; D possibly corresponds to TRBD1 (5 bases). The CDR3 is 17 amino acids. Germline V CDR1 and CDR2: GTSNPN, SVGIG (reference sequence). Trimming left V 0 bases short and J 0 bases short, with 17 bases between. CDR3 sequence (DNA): TGTGCCTGGAGTGTACGTCAGGGCGGTTTCATGAACACTGAAGCTTTCTTT. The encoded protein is CAWSVRQGGFMNTEAFF. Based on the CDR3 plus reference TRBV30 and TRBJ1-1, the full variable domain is SQTIHQWPATLVQPVGSPLSLECTVEGTSNPNLYWYRQAAGRGLQLLFYSVGIGQISSEVPQNLSASRPQDRQFILSSKKLLLSDSGFYLCAWSVRQGGFMNTEAFFGQGTRLTVV.

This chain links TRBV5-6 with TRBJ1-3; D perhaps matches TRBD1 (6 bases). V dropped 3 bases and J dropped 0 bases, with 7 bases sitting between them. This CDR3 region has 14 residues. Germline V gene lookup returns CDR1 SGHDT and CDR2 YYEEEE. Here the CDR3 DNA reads TGTGCCAGCAGCTCCAGGGGCTCTGGAAACACCATATATTTT. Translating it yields CASSSRGSGNTIYF.

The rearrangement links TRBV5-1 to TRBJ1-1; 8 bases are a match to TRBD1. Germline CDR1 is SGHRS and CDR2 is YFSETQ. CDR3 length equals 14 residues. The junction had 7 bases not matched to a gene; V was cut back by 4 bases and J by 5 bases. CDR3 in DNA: TGCGCCAGCAGCACCTTACAGGGGGGTACTGAAGCTTTCTTT. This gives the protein CASSTLQGGTEAFF.

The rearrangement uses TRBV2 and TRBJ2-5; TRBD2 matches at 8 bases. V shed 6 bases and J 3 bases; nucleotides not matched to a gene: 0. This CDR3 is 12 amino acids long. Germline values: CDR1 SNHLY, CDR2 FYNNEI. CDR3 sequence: CASRGLEETQYF. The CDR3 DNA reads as TGTGCCAGCAGGGGACTAGAAGAGACCCAGTACTTC. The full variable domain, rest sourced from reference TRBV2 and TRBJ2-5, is EPEVTQTPSHQVTQMGQEVILRCVPISNHLYFYWYRQILGQKVEFLVSFYNNEISEKSEIFDDQFSVERPDGSNFTLKIRSTKLEDSAMYFCASRGLEETQYFGPGTRLLVL.

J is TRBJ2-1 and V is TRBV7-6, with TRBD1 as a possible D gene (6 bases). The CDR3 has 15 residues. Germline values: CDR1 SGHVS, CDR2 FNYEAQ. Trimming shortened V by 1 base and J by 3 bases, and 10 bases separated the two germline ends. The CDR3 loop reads CASSLVQGGYNEQFF. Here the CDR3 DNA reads TGTGCCAGCAGCTTAGTACAGGGTGGCTACAATGAGCAGTTCTTC.

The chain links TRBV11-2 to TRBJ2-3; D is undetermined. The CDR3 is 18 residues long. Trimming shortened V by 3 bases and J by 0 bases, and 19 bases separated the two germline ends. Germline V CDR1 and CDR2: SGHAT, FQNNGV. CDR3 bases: TGTGCCAGCAGCTTGCCGAGCGCGGAACCCTTTAGCACAGATACGCAGTATTTT. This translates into CASSLPSAEPFSTDTQYF. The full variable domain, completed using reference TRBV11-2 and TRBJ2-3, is EAGVAQSPRYKIIEKRQSVAFWCNPISGHATLYWYQQILGQGPKLLIQFQNNGVVDDSQLPKDRFSAERLKGVDSTLKIQPAKLEDSAVYLCASSLPSAEPFSTDTQYFGPGTRLTVL.

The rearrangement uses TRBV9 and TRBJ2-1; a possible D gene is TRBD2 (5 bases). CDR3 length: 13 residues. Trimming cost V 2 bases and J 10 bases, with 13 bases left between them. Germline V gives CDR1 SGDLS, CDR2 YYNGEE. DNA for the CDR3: TGTGCCAGCAGCGTCTCTCCGAGGGAGGAGCAGTTCTTC. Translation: CASSVSPREEQFF.

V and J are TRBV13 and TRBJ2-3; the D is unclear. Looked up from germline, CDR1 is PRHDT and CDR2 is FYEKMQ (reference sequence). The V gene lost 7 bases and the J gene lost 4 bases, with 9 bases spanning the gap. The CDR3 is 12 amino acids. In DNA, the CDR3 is TGTGCCAGCACCCAACTGGCAGATACGCAGTATTTT. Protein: CASTQLADTQYF.

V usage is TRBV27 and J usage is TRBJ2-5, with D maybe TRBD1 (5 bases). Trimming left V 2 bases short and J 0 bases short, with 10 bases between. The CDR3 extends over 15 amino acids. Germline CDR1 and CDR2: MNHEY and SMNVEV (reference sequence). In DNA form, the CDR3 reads TGTGCCAGCAGTTTAACGCCAGGGAACCAAGAGACCCAGTACTTC. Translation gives CASSLTPGNQETQYF.

CDR3 nucleotide sequence: TGTGCCAGCAGCTTCTTGACTAGCGGGAGGGGCACAGATACGCAGTATTTT. This codes for CASSFLTSGRGTDTQYF. The chain uses TRBV5-6 and TRBJ2-3; TRBD2 aligns across 14 bases. The CDR3 runs to 17 residues. The germline V gene encodes CDR1 SGHDT and CDR2 YYEEEE. V trimming: 2 bases; J trimming: 1 base; junction bases outside the gene matches: 3.

CDR3 sequence reads: CASSREEHLYEQYF. DNA of the CDR3: TGCGCCAGCAGCCGAGAAGAACACCTCTACGAGCAGTACTTC. The chain is built from TRBV4-1 and TRBJ2-7; D not certain. This CDR3 has 14 amino acids. CDR1 and CDR2 (germline): MGHRA, YSYEKL. The V end lost 4 bases, the J end lost 3 bases, and 13 bases lay between the germline ends.

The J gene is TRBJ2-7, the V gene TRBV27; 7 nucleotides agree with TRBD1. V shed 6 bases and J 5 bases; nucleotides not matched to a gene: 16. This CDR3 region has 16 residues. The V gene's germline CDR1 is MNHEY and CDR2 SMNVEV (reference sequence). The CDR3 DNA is TGTGCCAGCAGCATAACGACAGGGCCTTCCGGGCACGAGCAGTACTTC. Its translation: CASSITTGPSGHEQYF.

The CDR3 here is CASSGWLAVNTQYF. CDR3 DNA: TGTGCCAGCAGTGGATGGCTAGCGGTGAATACGCAGTATTTT. The chain employs TRBV2 and TRBJ2-3; 7 bases line up with TRBD2. The CDR3 runs 14 residues. Looked up from germline, CDR1 is SNHLY and CDR2 is FYNNEI. Losses at the gene ends were 4 bases for V and 7 bases for J; bases not matched to a gene: 8.

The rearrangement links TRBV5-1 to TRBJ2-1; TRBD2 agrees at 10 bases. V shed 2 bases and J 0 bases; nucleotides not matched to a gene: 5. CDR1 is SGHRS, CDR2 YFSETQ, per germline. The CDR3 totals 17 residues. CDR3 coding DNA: TGCGCCAGCAGCTTTAGGACTAGCGGAAGCTCCTACAATGAGCAGTTCTTC. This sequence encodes CASSFRTSGSSYNEQFF.

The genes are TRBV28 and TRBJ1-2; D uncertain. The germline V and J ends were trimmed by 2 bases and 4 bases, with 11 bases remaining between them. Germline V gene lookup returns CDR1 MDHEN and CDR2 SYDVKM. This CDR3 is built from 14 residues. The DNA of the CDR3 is TGTGCCAGCAGTTTAGCAGAGGTGAGCTATGGCTACACCTTC. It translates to CASSLAEVSYGYTF.

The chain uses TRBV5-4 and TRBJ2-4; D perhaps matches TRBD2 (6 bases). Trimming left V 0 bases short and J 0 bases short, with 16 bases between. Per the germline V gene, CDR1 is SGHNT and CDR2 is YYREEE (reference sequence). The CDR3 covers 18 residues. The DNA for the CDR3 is TGTGCCAGCAGCTTGGCGGGTGCGGAGGGGTTAGCCAAAAACATTCAGTACTTC. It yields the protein CASSLAGAEGLAKNIQYF.

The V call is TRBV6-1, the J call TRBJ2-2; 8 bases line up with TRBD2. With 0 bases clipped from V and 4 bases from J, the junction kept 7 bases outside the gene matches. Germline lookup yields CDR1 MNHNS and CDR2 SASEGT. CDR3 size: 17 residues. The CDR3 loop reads CASSEAPAGVGTGELFF. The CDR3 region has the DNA TGTGCCAGCAGTGAAGCCCCAGCGGGAGTCGGCACCGGGGAGCTGTTTTTT.

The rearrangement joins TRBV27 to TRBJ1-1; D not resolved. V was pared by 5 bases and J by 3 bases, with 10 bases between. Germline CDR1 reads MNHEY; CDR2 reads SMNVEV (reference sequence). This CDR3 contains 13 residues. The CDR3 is CASSPTRDTEAFF. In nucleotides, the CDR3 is TGTGCCAGCAGTCCAACCCGGGACACTGAAGCTTTCTTT.

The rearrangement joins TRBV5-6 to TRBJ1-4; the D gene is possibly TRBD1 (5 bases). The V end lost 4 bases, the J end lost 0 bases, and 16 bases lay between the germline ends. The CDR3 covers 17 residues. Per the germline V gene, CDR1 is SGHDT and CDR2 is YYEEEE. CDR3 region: CASSLGHPAATNEKLFF. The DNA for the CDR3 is TGTGCCAGCAGCCTAGGACATCCGGCTGCAACTAATGAAAAACTGTTTTTT.

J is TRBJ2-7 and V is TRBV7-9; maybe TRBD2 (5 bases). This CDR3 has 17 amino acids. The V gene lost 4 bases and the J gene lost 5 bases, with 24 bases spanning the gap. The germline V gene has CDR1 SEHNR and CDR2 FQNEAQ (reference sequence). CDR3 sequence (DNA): TGTGCCAGCAGCTCCCGGGGTGCAGAGGGTCGTCACCACGAGCAGTACTTC. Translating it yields CASSSRGAEGRHHEQYF.

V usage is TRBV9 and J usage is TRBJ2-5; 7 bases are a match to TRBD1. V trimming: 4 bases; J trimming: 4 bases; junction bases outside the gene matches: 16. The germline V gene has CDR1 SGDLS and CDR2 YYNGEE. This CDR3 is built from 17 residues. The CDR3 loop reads CASSPGTEFVVGETQYF. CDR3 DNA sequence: TGTGCCAGCAGCCCCGGGACAGAATTCGTGGTTGGAGAGACCCAGTACTTC.

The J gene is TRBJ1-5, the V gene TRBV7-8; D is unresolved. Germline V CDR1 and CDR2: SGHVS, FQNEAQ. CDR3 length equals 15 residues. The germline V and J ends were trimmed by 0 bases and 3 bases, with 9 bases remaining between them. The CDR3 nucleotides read TGTGCCAGCAGCTTAGCGAACAATCCCAATCAGCCCCAGCATTTT. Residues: CASSLANNPNQPQHF.

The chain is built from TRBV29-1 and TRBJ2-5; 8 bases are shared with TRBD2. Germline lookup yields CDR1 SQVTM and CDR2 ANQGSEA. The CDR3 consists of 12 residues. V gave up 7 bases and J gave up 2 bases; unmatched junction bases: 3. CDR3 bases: TGCAGCGGCGGGGGGTTACAAGAGACCCAGTACTTC. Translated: CSGGGLQETQYF. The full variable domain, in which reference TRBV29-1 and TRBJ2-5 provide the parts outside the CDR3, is SAVISQKPSRDICQRGTSLTIQCQVDSQVTMMFWYRQQPGQSLTLIATANQGSEATYESGFVIDKFPISRPNLTFSTLTVSNMSPEDSSIYLCSGGGLQETQYFGPGTRLLVL.

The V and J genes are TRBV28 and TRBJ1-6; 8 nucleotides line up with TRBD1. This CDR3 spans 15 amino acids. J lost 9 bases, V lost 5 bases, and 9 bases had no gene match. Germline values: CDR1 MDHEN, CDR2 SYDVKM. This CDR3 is CASSAPTGERSPLHF. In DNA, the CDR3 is TGTGCCAGCAGTGCCCCGACAGGGGAGCGTTCACCCCTCCACTTT.

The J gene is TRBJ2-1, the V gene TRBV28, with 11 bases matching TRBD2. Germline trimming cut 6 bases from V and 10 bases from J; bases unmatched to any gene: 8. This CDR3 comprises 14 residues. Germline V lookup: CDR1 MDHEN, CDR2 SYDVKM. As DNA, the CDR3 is TGTGCCAGCAGGGGGCTGCTAGCGGGAGGCGAGCAGTTCTTC. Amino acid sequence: CASRGLLAGGEQFF.

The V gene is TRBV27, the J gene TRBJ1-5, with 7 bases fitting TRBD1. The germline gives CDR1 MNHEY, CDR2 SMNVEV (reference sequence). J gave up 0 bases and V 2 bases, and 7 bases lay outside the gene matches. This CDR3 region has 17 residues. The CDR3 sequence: CASSLDGTAFSNQPQHF. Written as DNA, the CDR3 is TGTGCCAGCAGTTTAGATGGGACAGCGTTTAGCAATCAGCCCCAGCATTTT.

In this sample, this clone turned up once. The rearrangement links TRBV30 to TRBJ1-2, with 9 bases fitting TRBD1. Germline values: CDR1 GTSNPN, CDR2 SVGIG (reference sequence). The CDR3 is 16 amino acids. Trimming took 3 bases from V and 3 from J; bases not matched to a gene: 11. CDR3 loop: CAWRPPRTGAYYGYTF. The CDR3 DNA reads TGTGCCTGGAGACCCCCCCGGACAGGGGCATACTATGGCTACACCTTC. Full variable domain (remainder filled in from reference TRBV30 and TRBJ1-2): SQTIHQWPATLVQPVGSPLSLECTVEGTSNPNLYWYRQAAGRGLQLLFYSVGIGQISSEVPQNLSASRPQDRQFILSSKKLLLSDSGFYLCAWRPPRTGAYYGYTFGSGTRLTVV.

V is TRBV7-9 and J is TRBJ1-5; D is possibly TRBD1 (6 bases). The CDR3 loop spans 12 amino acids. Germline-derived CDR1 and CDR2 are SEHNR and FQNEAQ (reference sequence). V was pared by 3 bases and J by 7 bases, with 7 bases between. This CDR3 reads CASSLGAQPQHF. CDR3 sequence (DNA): TGTGCCAGCAGCTTGGGGGCCCAGCCCCAGCATTTT.

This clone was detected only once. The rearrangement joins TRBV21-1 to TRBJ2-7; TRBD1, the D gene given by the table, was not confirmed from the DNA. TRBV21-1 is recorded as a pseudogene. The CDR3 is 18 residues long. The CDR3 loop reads CASSNDRNRGTKAYEQYF. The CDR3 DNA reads TGTGCCAGCAGCAACGACCGAAACCGAGGGACAAAGGCTTACGAGCAGTACTTC.

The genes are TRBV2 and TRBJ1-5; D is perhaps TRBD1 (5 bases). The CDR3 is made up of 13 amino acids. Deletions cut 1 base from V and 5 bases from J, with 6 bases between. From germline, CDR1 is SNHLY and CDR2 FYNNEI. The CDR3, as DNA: TGTGCCAGCAGTGAAGGCAGGGATCAGCCCCAGCATTTT. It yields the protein CASSEGRDQPQHF.

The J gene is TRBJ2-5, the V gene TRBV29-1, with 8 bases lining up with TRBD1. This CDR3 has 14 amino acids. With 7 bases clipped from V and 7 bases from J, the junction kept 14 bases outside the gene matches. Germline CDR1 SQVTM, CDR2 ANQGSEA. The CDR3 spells CSAPKLQGAGTQYF. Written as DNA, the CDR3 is TGCAGCGCTCCGAAACTGCAGGGGGCGGGGACCCAGTACTTC.

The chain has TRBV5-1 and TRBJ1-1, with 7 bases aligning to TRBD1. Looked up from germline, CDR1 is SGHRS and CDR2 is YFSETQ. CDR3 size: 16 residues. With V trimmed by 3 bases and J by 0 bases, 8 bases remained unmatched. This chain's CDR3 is CASSYLSGTVNTEAFF. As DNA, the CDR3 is TGCGCCAGCAGCTACCTCTCCGGGACAGTGAACACTGAAGCTTTCTTT. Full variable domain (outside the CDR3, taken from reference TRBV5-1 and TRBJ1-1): KAGVTQTPRYLIKTRGQQVTLSCSPISGHRSVSWYQQTPGQGLQFLFEYFSETQRNKGNFPGRFSGRQFSNSRSEMNVSTLELGDSALYLCASSYLSGTVNTEAFFGQGTRLTVV.